This TCR beta chain was profiled in a study of blood T cell repertoires in COVID-19. Study at large: Samples representing acute and convalescent COVID-19 were sourced from the United States, Italy and Spain.

The CDR3 totals 17 residues. Trimming pared 0 bases from V and 3 bases from J, leaving 17 bases between. Germline CDR1 is SGHRS and CDR2 is YFSETQ. Original handling: Amplification with reference gene primers provided the estimates of nucleated cell counts. Sequenced by immunoSEQ multiplex PCR; TCRdb stores in-frame clones only, minus some. That table furnishes V, J and clone size, whereas the DNA furnished D and trimming. The profile shows roughly 60,000 clones, approximately 90% of them singletons. The rearrangement uses TRBV5-1 and TRBJ2-3, with D maybe TRBD2 (5 bases). The material sequenced was peripheral blood. The TCR was taken from an elderly woman with active COVID-19. The CDR3 reads CASSLADFSRKTDTQYF. The CDR3 DNA reads as TGCGCCAGCAGCTTGGCGGACTTCAGCCGTAAAACAGATACGCAGTATTTT. The complete variable domain, with remaining parts taken from reference TRBV5-1 and TRBJ2-3, reads KAGVTQTPRYLIKTRGQQVTLSCSPISGHRSVSWYQQTPGQGLQFLFEYFSETQRNKGNFPGRFSGRQFSNSRSEMNVSTLELGDSALYLCASSLADFSRKTDTQYFGPGTRLTVL.